These 16 T cell receptor beta chains were sequenced from one sample in a study of response to subunit inactivated influenza vaccine. TCRdb used MiXCR to reprocess the RT-PCR reads, holding one entry per CDR3 protein. The sample has over 150,000 distinct CDR3 sequences; about 15% are singletons. The sequencing here drew on CD8+ T cells sorted from PBMCs, taken around 5 days after vaccination. The receptors shown here come from a man aged 45-65 years who received an inactivated influenza vaccine.

This clonotype was seen many times. The chain uses TRBV7-9 and TRBJ1-1; the D is unclear. The CDR3 loop spans 15 amino acids. Per germline, CDR1 SEHNR and CDR2 FQNEAQ (reference sequence). The V end was cut by 0 bases, the J end by 3 bases, with 11 bases between. The CDR3 reads CASSLARSGYTEAFF. In nucleotides, the CDR3 is TGTGCCAGCAGCTTAGCGCGGTCCGGGTACACTGAAGCTTTCTTT. The variable domain in full, with the rest retrieved from reference TRBV7-9 and TRBJ1-1, is DTGVSQNPRHKITKRGQNVTFRCDPISEHNRLYWYRQTLGQGPEFLTYFQNEAQLEKSRLLSDRFSAERPKGSFSTLEIQRTEQGDSAMYLCASSLARSGYTEAFFGQGTRLTVV.

This clonotype was counted a few times. One junction end does not reproduce the germline sequence, and a read error may be involved. The genes are TRBV7-6 and TRBJ2-2; 9 bases map to TRBD1. The CDR3 has 15 amino acids. Per the germline V gene, CDR1 is SGHVS and CDR2 is FNYEAQ. The CDR3 protein is CASNLGTGRTGELFF. In DNA, the CDR3 is TGTGCCAGCAACTTAGGGACAGGGAGGACCGGGGAGCTGTTTTTT. The full variable domain, rest sourced from reference TRBV7-6 and TRBJ2-2, is GAGVSQSPRYKVTKRGQDVALRCDPISGHVSLYWYRQALGQGPEFLTYFNYEAQQDKSGLPNDRFSAERPEGSISTLTIQRTEQRDSAMYRCASNLGTGRTGELFFGEGSRLTVL.

There are many counts of this clonotype. The chain links TRBV4-3 to TRBJ2-3; maybe TRBD2 (6 bases). Germline CDR1 and CDR2: LGHNA and YSLEER. This CDR3 has 16 amino acids. V gave up 1 base and J gave up 0 bases, with 11 bases separating them. CDR3 bases: TGCGCCAGCAGCCAAGTAGCGGCCCTGAGCACAGATACGCAGTATTTT. This translates into CASSQVAALSTDTQYF.

This clonotype was counted a few times. J is TRBJ1-2 and V is TRBV20-1, with D possibly TRBD1 on 5 matching bases. V was cut by 6 bases and J by 0 bases, with 11 bases left in between. Looked up from germline, CDR1 is DFQATT and CDR2 is SNEGSKA (reference sequence). The CDR3 runs 13 residues. CDR3 sequence (DNA): TGCAGTGCCAAGGACACGGCTAACTATGGCTACACCTTC. Its protein product is CSAKDTANYGYTF.

The table lists this clonotype with a few counts. The rearrangement joins TRBV4-3 to TRBJ2-5; D may be TRBD2 (5 bases). V was cut by 8 bases and J by 4 bases, with 20 bases left in between. Germline CDR1 and CDR2: LGHNA and YSLEER. This CDR3 comprises 15 residues. CDR3: CASRLSLALGETQYF. Here the CDR3 DNA reads TGCGCCAGCCGACTGTCCCTAGCTCTCGGAGAGACCCAGTACTTC.

The chain joins TRBV12-3 or TRBV12-4 to TRBJ1-2; a possible D gene is TRBD1 (5 bases). Deletions cut 4 bases from V and 0 bases from J, with 6 bases between. This CDR3 region has 13 residues. This CDR3 reads CASSWTTNYGYTF. The CDR3 DNA sequence: TGTGCCAGCAGTTGGACAACTAACTATGGCTACACCTTC.

This clonotype was recorded at least ten times. The chain is built from TRBV9 and TRBJ1-1; no reliable D call. Germline CDR1 and CDR2: SGDLS and YYNGEE. The CDR3 runs to 16 residues. The V end lost 2 bases, the J end lost 1 base, and 15 bases lay between the germline ends. The CDR3 spells CASSVSGSWGNTEAFF. CDR3 coding DNA: TGTGCCAGCAGCGTTAGCGGGTCTTGGGGGAACACTGAAGCTTTCTTT.

This chain uses TRBV2 with TRBJ1-1, with a tentative D call TRBD1 (6 bases). V shed 6 bases and J shed 0 bases, with 11 bases lying between them. Germline assignment: CDR1 SNHLY and CDR2 FYNNEI. The CDR3 contains 14 residues. Written as DNA, the CDR3 is TGTGCCAGCAGACAGGGCGAATTGAACACTGAAGCTTTCTTT. Translation gives CASRQGELNTEAFF.

This clonotype was seen at least ten times. V gene TRBV9 combines with J gene TRBJ2-1; 11 bases are shared with TRBD2. The CDR3 runs 17 residues. CDR1 SGDLS and CDR2 YYNGEE come from the germline V gene. Losses at the gene ends were 0 bases for V and 5 bases for J; bases not matched to a gene: 7. CDR3 bases: TGTGCCAGCAGCGTAGTAGGACTAGCGGGCCCCCACAATGAGCAGTTCTTC. This gives the protein CASSVVGLAGPHNEQFF.

In its sample, this clonotype was seen many times. The rearrangement uses TRBV27 and TRBJ2-7; D may correspond to TRBD1 or TRBD2 (5 bases each). Germline CDR1 MNHEY, CDR2 SMNVEV (reference sequence). The V gene lost 3 bases and the J gene lost 4 bases, with 7 bases spanning the gap. There are 12 residues in the CDR3. CDR3 bases: TGTGCCAGCAGTTTTTGGGGGTACGAGCAGTACTTC. This codes for CASSFWGYEQYF.

This chain uses TRBV29-1 with TRBJ2-2; 9 bases map to TRBD2. Losses at the gene ends were 4 bases for V and 5 bases for J; bases not matched to a gene: 5. Looked up from germline, CDR1 is SQVTM and CDR2 is ANQGSEA. The CDR3 extends over 14 amino acids. The CDR3 DNA follows: TGCAGCGTTGGGGCAGCGGGGGGAACCGGGGAGCTGTTTTTT. Its translation: CSVGAAGGTGELFF.

This clonotype appeared many times. The V call is TRBV6-5, the J call TRBJ1-1; no reliable D call. The germline V and J ends were trimmed by 2 bases and 2 bases, with 15 bases remaining between them. Germline CDR1 is MNHEY and CDR2 is SVGAGI. The CDR3 length is 16 residues. As DNA, the CDR3 is TGTGCCAGCAGTTACAGGGTAGCTTCCCTAAACACTGAAGCTTTCTTT. It encodes CASSYRVASLNTEAFF.

The chain joins TRBV18 to TRBJ2-1, with 11 bases aligning to TRBD1. Germline V gene data show CDR1 as KGHSH and CDR2 as LQKENI. V shed 7 bases, J shed 6 bases, and the junction held 5 bases outside the gene matches. This CDR3 has 14 amino acids. This chain's CDR3 is CASFSGTGGNEQFF. CDR3 DNA sequence: TGTGCCAGCTTCTCCGGGACAGGGGGCAATGAGCAGTTCTTC.

The chain links TRBV19 to TRBJ2-1, with no clear D. Trimming removed 6 bases at V and 5 bases at J, with 11 bases between. Germline V gene lookup returns CDR1 LNHDA and CDR2 SQIVND (reference sequence). The CDR3 extends over 13 amino acids. For the CDR3, the DNA is TGTGCCAGTAGCATTATCGGAGACAATGAGCAGTTCTTC. It translates to CASSIIGDNEQFF.

The rearrangement uses TRBV4-3 and TRBJ2-7, with 7 bases identical to TRBD1. The CDR3 spans 15 residues. CDR1 LGHNA and CDR2 YSLEER come from the germline V gene. V shed 3 bases and J 2 bases; nucleotides not matched to a gene: 7. The CDR3 nucleotides read TGCGCCAGCAGCCAGGGGACAGCGATTACCTACGAGCAGTACTTC. Protein sequence: CASSQGTAITYEQYF.

The sample holds a few counts of this clonotype. The rearrangement links TRBV20-1 to TRBJ2-1; perhaps D is TRBD1 or TRBD2 (6 bases each). Germline V gene data show CDR1 as DFQATT and CDR2 as SNEGSKA (reference sequence). V was cut by 5 bases and J by 8 bases, with 19 bases left in between. The CDR3 has 14 amino acids. CDR3 coding DNA: TGCAGTGCTCCCCACGGGGGCCGGACCGATGAGCAGTTCTTC. This encodes CSAPHGGRTDEQFF.